This T cell receptor (beta chain) was found in a study of blood T cell repertoires in COVID-19. Study-wide context: Nucleic acid was either cDNA or gDNA, and it came from T cells, B-cell-depleted T cells, or PBMCs.

V lost 5 bases, J lost 7 bases, and 7 bases stayed unmatched. The CDR3 totals 14 residues. The germline V gene has CDR1 KGHSH and CDR2 LQKENI. Authors' data handling: Reference gene primers were amplified, and this amplification served to estimate nucleated cell counts. The repertoire was sequenced with immunoSEQ multiplex PCR; TCRdb's copy has only in-frame clones and lacks some. V and J calls and clone size are as listed in that table; D and trimming were resolved from the DNA. The sample shows tens of thousands of clones, less than 95% of them seen only once. This clone came up a few times. This sequence was found in a man aged 45 to 65 with COVID-19, enrolled during active disease. This chain uses TRBV18 with TRBJ2-1, with 8 bases matching TRBD2. Sequenced: peripheral blood. CDR3 in amino acids: CASSFTSGNNEQFF. The CDR3, as DNA: TGTGCCAGCTCATTCACTAGCGGAAATAATGAGCAGTTCTTC. Full variable domain (outside the CDR3, taken from reference TRBV18 and TRBJ2-1): NAGVMQNPRHLVRRRGQEARLRCSPMKGHSHVYWYRQLPEEGLKFMVYLQKENIIDESGMPKERFSAEFPKEGPSILRIQQVVRGDSAAYFCASSFTSGNNEQFFGPGTRLTVL.